This T cell receptor (beta chain) was profiled in a study of blood T cells in healthy people across ages. Study-wide findings and caveats: Donor CMV status was unknown, possibly confounding expanded clonotype changes. The study found TCR beta diversity correlated strongly with naive T cell percentage. Per million T cells, the diversity of TCR beta decreased roughly linearly as age advanced. Investigators viewed diversity estimates from one million T cells as underestimates, the study reported.

The ends were cut back, 0 bases at V and 0 bases at J, with 12 bases in the middle. This CDR3 region has 17 residues. CDR1 and CDR2 (germline): LGHNA, YNFKEQ. A J-beta primer mix and a sample-barcoded 5' primer were used in a second PCR of roughly 6 to 12 cycles. MiXCR, applied by TCRdb to the 5' RACE reads, yields one record per CDR3 protein. The repertoire includes around 1,000,000 distinct CDR3 sequences, roughly two fifths of them detected once, and under 15% sits in the top ten. To note about this clonotype: Its antigen is unknown.

The clonotype originates from a man between 18 and 29 years old in good health. Source material: blood. This chain connects TRBV4-2 to TRBJ1-5; D is uncertain. For the CDR3, the DNA is TGTGCCAGCAGCCAAGAGACCGCGATCGATAGCAATCAGCCCCAGCATTTT. Protein product: CASSQETAIDSNQPQHF.